Shown below are 28 T cell receptor beta chains from a single sample sequenced in a study of OX40 agonist ivuxolimab in advanced cancers. Data came from immunoSEQ multiplex PCR; TCRdb stores just in-frame clones and leaves some out. The sample includes fewer than 100,000 clones, roughly 89% of them seen just once. The source material was CD4+ or CD8+ T cells sorted from blood, sampled in a trial of the OX40 agonist ivuxolimab. Source of these receptors: an adult with an advanced solid tumor such as melanoma, head and neck, liver or kidney cancer.

The V call is TRBV14, the J call TRBJ2-5; D may correspond to TRBD1 or TRBD2 (5 bases each). Germline CDR1 reads SGHDN; CDR2 reads FVKESK. CDR3 length: 16 residues. Trimming took 0 bases from V and 1 from J, leaving 12 bases between them. CDR3 coding DNA: TGTGCCAGCAGCCAAGAGACGGGACGGAGCCAAGAGACCCAGTACTTC. Its translation: CASSQETGRSQETQYF.

The table lists this clone with a few counts. A read error may account for a junction end that differs from germline. The chain is built from TRBV5-1 and TRBJ2-7; D is possibly TRBD1 or TRBD2 (6 bases each). Germline V CDR1 and CDR2: SGHRS, YFSETQ. The CDR3 loop spans 16 amino acids. The DNA of the CDR3 is TGCGCCAGCAGCTTGGGAGAGAGGGGGGCTTCCTCCGAGCAGTACTTC. Translating gives CASSLGERGASSEQYF.

The rearrangement joins TRBV7-9 to TRBJ1-2, with 9 bases lining up with TRBD1. In germline, CDR1 is SEHNR, CDR2 FQNEAQ (reference sequence). The CDR3 runs 13 residues. V gave up 6 bases and J gave up 8 bases; unmatched junction bases: 7. The DNA for the CDR3 is TGTGCCAGCAGATACGACAGGGGGTCCGGCTACACCTTC. Translated, it gives CASRYDRGSGYTF.

The V call is TRBV5-1, the J call TRBJ1-3; possible D gene TRBD1, 5 bases. CDR1 and CDR2 (germline): SGHRS, YFSETQ. The CDR3 is 14 residues long. V was pared by 1 base and J by 3 bases, with 8 bases between. The CDR3 region has the DNA TGCGCCAGCAGCTTGCAGGGTGATGGAAACACCATATATTTT. This codes for CASSLQGDGNTIYF.

Comment on this clone: Within the sample, other DNA sequences also encode this same CDR3. The V and J genes are TRBV5-1 and TRBJ2-3, with TRBD2 identical over 13 bases. CDR3 size: 16 residues. Germline V lookup: CDR1 SGHRS, CDR2 YFSETQ. After removal of 4 bases from V and 3 bases from J, the junction contained 5 bases not matched to a gene. CDR3: CASSPGLAGDTDTQYF. The CDR3 DNA is TGCGCCAGCAGCCCAGGACTAGCGGGGGATACAGATACGCAGTATTTT.

The rearrangement links TRBV6-5 to TRBJ1-2; TRBD1 is a possible D gene (6 bases). Germline V lookup: CDR1 MNHEY, CDR2 SVGAGI. The CDR3 has 15 residues. With 0 bases removed from V and 5 bases from J, the gap between germline ends came to 13 bases. The CDR3 nucleotides read TGTGCCAGCAGTTACTCGCGGGGGCCCTTATATGGCTACACCTTC. This gives the protein CASSYSRGPLYGYTF.

This clone was picked up one time. The V call is TRBV4-1, the J call TRBJ2-7; possible D gene TRBD1, 6 bases. The V end lost 0 bases, the J end lost 5 bases, and 17 bases lay between the germline ends. CDR3 length equals 16 residues. Germline-derived CDR1 and CDR2 are MGHRA and YSYEKL. The CDR3 region is CASSQDGRGPMNEQYF. The CDR3 nucleotides are TGCGCCAGCAGCCAAGATGGCAGGGGACCTATGAACGAGCAGTACTTC.

The V call is TRBV5-6, the J call TRBJ2-7; D possibly corresponds to TRBD1 (5 bases). The CDR3 consists of 16 residues. Germline-derived CDR1 and CDR2 are SGHDT and YYEEEE. Trimming took off 1 base at V and 5 bases at J, with 19 bases between the two ends. The CDR3 here is CASSLIFIQGSDEQYF. The CDR3 DNA reads TGTGCCAGCAGCTTGATTTTCATCCAGGGATCGGACGAGCAGTACTTC.

The sample holds a few counts of this clone. The chain combines TRBV5-1 with TRBJ1-1, with D perhaps matching TRBD1 (6 bases). The V gene lost 0 bases and the J gene lost 0 bases, with 6 bases spanning the gap. Germline V gives CDR1 SGHRS, CDR2 YFSETQ. CDR3 length: 14 amino acids. CDR3 sequence (DNA): TGCGCCAGCAGCTTGGACAGGGTGAACACTGAAGCTTTCTTT. Translating it yields CASSLDRVNTEAFF. Filled out from reference TRBV5-1 and TRBJ1-1, the complete variable domain reads KAGVTQTPRYLIKTRGQQVTLSCSPISGHRSVSWYQQTPGQGLQFLFEYFSETQRNKGNFPGRFSGRQFSNSRSEMNVSTLELGDSALYLCASSLDRVNTEAFFGQGTRLTVV.

The V and J genes are TRBV7-2 and TRBJ2-7, with 7 bases identical to TRBD1. The CDR3 extends over 13 amino acids. The V segment lost 4 bases and the J segment 12 bases; nucleotides outside the gene matches: 12. From germline, CDR1 is SGHTA and CDR2 FQGNSA. In nucleotides, the CDR3 is TGTGCCAGCAGCTCGACGGGACAGCCCCTGTCGTACTTC. Translation: CASSSTGQPLSYF.

V and J are TRBV7-9 and TRBJ2-1; 7 nucleotides agree with TRBD2. The V segment lost 5 bases and the J segment 1 base; nucleotides outside the gene matches: 5. Germline CDR1 reads SEHNR; CDR2 reads FQNEAQ (reference sequence). The CDR3 spans 15 residues. The DNA of the CDR3 is TGTGCCAGCAGCCGAACTAGCGCTTCCTACAATGAGCAGTTCTTC. Translating it yields CASSRTSASYNEQFF.

The J gene is TRBJ2-3, the V gene TRBV28, with D unresolved. The CDR3 extends over 14 amino acids. V was pared by 1 base and J by 0 bases, with 5 bases between. Germline V gene data show CDR1 as MDHEN and CDR2 as SYDVKM. The CDR3 coding sequence is TGTGCCAGCAGTTTATTTTCCAGCACAGATACGCAGTATTTT. It encodes CASSLFSSTDTQYF.

The rearrangement links TRBV5-1 to TRBJ2-3, with 14 bases lining up with TRBD2. The CDR3 is made up of 17 amino acids. The ends lost 4 bases at V and 4 bases at J; junction bases unmatched: 8. Germline V gives CDR1 SGHRS, CDR2 YFSETQ. The CDR3 reads CASSRTSGRTAPDTQYF. CDR3 bases: TGCGCCAGCAGCAGGACTAGCGGGAGGACCGCCCCAGATACGCAGTATTTT.

In nucleotides, the CDR3 is TGTGCCAGCAACCGCGTCGGGGGCTCCTACAATGAGCAGTTCTTC. Translated: CASNRVGGSYNEQFF. This chain connects TRBV28 to TRBJ2-1; possibly TRBD2 for D (6 bases). The CDR3 is made up of 15 amino acids. Looked up from germline, CDR1 is MDHEN and CDR2 is SYDVKM. Trimming shortened V by 7 bases and J by 0 bases, and 13 bases separated the two germline ends. The whole variable domain, remainder taken from reference TRBV28 and TRBJ2-1, is DVKVTQSSRYLVKRTGEKVFLECVQDMDHENMFWYRQDPGLGLRLIYFSYDVKMKEKGDIPEGYSVSREKKERFSLILESASTNQTSMYLCASNRVGGSYNEQFFGPGTRLTVL.

This clone was observed once. J is TRBJ2-4 and V is TRBV18; 9 bases match TRBD1. This CDR3 is built from 17 residues. Trimming removed 3 bases from V and 0 bases from J; junction bases left unmatched: 6. Germline V gene lookup returns CDR1 KGHSH and CDR2 LQKENI. CDR3 sequence (DNA): TGTGCCAGCTCACCTAGACGACAGGGGGTAGCCAAAAACATTCAGTACTTC. It codes for CASSPRRQGVAKNIQYF.

CDR3: CASSQGLVTSYNEQFF. CDR3 in DNA: TGTGCCAGCAGCCAGGGACTAGTCACCTCCTACAATGAGCAGTTCTTC. The chain couples TRBV5-4 to TRBJ2-1, with TRBD2 matching over 8 bases. Germline lookup yields CDR1 SGHNT and CDR2 YYREEE (reference sequence). Trimming removed 4 bases from V and 0 bases from J; junction bases left unmatched: 6. This CDR3 spans 16 amino acids.

The chain links TRBV6-1 to TRBJ1-1, with D unresolved. Trimming took off 2 bases at V and 3 bases at J, with 4 bases between the two ends. Germline V gene data show CDR1 as MNHNS and CDR2 as SASEGT. This CDR3 contains 12 residues. In DNA, the CDR3 is TGTGCCAGCAGTGAAAGTTACACTGAAGCTTTCTTT. It yields the protein CASSESYTEAFF.

The chain couples TRBV11-2 to TRBJ1-1; the D is unclear. Trimming stripped 3 bases from V and 3 bases from J, with 5 bases between. Germline values: CDR1 SGHAT, CDR2 FQNNGV. CDR3 size: 12 residues. The CDR3 is CASSFHYTEAFF. DNA of the CDR3: TGTGCCAGCAGCTTTCACTACACTGAAGCTTTCTTT.

The chain has TRBV5-1 and TRBJ1-1; perhaps TRBD1 as D (6 bases). Deletions cut 4 bases from V and 1 base from J, with 11 bases between. From germline, CDR1 is SGHRS and CDR2 YFSETQ. This CDR3 spans 14 amino acids. CDR3 residues: CASSPKGQNTEAFF. The CDR3 nucleotides are TGCGCCAGCAGCCCCAAGGGACAGAACACTGAAGCTTTCTTT.

The chain joins TRBV9 to TRBJ2-1; 8 positions match TRBD2. The CDR3 length is 15 residues. V gave up 0 bases and J gave up 3 bases; unmatched junction bases: 2. Germline CDR1 SGDLS, CDR2 YYNGEE. As DNA, the CDR3 is TGTGCCAGCAGCGTAGCCGGGACTAGCTACAATGAGCAGTTCTTC. This encodes CASSVAGTSYNEQFF.

The chain carries TRBV4-1 and TRBJ2-1; 8 nucleotides align to TRBD2. Germline CDR1 MGHRA, CDR2 YSYEKL. The junction had 4 bases not matched to a gene; V was cut back by 2 bases and J by 4 bases. This CDR3 spans 15 amino acids. This CDR3 is CASSQFSGSYNEQFF. Here the CDR3 DNA reads TGCGCCAGCAGCCAATTCAGCGGGAGTTACAATGAGCAGTTCTTC.

For the CDR3, the DNA is TGCAGCGTTGTCCGACTAGCGGGATCCGATACGCAGTATTTT. Translating gives CSVVRLAGSDTQYF. V and J are TRBV29-1 and TRBJ2-3; TRBD2 aligns across 11 bases. The V gene's germline CDR1 is SQVTM and CDR2 ANQGSEA. V lost 4 bases, J lost 6 bases, and 6 bases stayed unmatched. The CDR3 is 14 amino acids.

The rearrangement links TRBV21-1 to TRBJ2-7; the table assigns TRBD1, which was not confirmed against the DNA. TRBV21-1 is a listed pseudogene. The CDR3 is made up of 17 amino acids. For the CDR3, the DNA is TGTGCCAGCAGCAAAGGTTTTGAAAGGCAGGGGCACTACGAGCAGTACTTC. This gives the protein CASSKGFERQGHYEQYF.

This chain joins TRBV7-2 and TRBJ1-2; possible D gene TRBD1, 5 bases. Per the germline V gene, CDR1 is SGHTA and CDR2 is FQGNSA. This CDR3 spans 15 amino acids. The ends were cut back, 3 bases at V and 1 base at J, with 12 bases in the middle. CDR3 protein: CASSLRWGVNYGYTF. CDR3 nucleotide sequence: TGTGCCAGCAGCTTGCGGTGGGGGGTTAACTATGGCTACACCTTC.

The V call is TRBV25-1, the J call TRBJ2-7, with D unresolved. This CDR3 contains 12 residues. Trimming stripped 5 bases from V and 3 bases from J, with 8 bases between. CDR1 is MGHDK, CDR2 SYGVNS, per germline. The CDR3 sequence is CASSQEFYEQYF. Written as DNA, the CDR3 is TGTGCCAGCAGTCAAGAATTCTACGAGCAGTACTTC.

This chain connects TRBV5-1 to TRBJ2-2; 7 positions match TRBD2. The V gene end was trimmed by 6 bases and the J gene end by 5 bases; junction bases not matched to a gene: 13. The CDR3 extends over 16 amino acids. Per the germline V gene, CDR1 is SGHRS and CDR2 is YFSETQ. The CDR3 sequence: CASKLSAGTLTGELFF. CDR3 nucleotide sequence: TGCGCCAGCAAGCTTTCAGCGGGGACCCTAACCGGGGAGCTGTTTTTT.

The chain employs TRBV11-3 and TRBJ2-3, with no clear D. In germline, CDR1 is SGHNT, CDR2 YENEEA. Between the trimmed V and J ends, which lost 6 bases and 2 bases, there was a span of 9 bases. The CDR3 has 13 residues. The CDR3 sequence: CASRGRVTDTQYF. The CDR3 DNA reads TGTGCCAGCAGGGGTCGGGTCACAGATACGCAGTATTTT. Based on the CDR3 plus reference TRBV11-3 and TRBJ2-3, the full variable domain is EAGVVQSPRYKIIEKKQPVAFWCNPISGHNTLYWYLQNLGQGPELLIRYENEEAVDDSQLPKDRFSAERLKGVDSTLKIQPAELGDSAVYLCASRGRVTDTQYFGPGTRLTVL.

The V gene is TRBV25-1, the J gene TRBJ1-5; possibly TRBD1 for D (6 bases). V lost 8 bases and J 0 bases, leaving 17 bases between the germline ends. The germline gives CDR1 MGHDK, CDR2 SYGVNS. The CDR3 sequence is 16 residues long. CDR3 sequence reads: CASDRDTNASNQPQHF. The DNA of the CDR3 is TGTGCCAGCGACCGGGACACGAACGCTAGCAATCAGCCCCAGCATTTT. The whole variable domain, filled in from reference TRBV25-1 and TRBJ1-5, reads EADIYQTPRYLVIGTGKKITLECSQTMGHDKMYWYQQDPGMELHLIHYSYGVNSTEKGDLSSESTVSRIRTEHFPLTLESARPSHTSQYLCASDRDTNASNQPQHFGDGTRLSIL.